Listed below are T cell receptor beta chains from one sample, sequenced in a study of blood T cell repertoires in COVID-19. Profiled with immunoSEQ multiplex PCR; TCRdb holds only in-frame clones, not every one. The sample yields 300,000 to 350,000 clones, more than 80% seen once. What was sequenced was peripheral blood. The receptors stem from a woman in her thirties with COVID-19, enrolled during active disease. Each CDR3 is given with its conserved first and last residue. Each record gives: CDR3 length, clone size, D gene, V gene, J gene, CDR3 protein, CDR3 DNA. A D gene is named only where the DNA matches it firmly. Clone size is not always given. Where it is, it says once, few, many or a class for expanded clones.

13	.	.	TRBV7-3	TRBJ1-1	CASTRGLGTEAFF	TGTGCCAGCACTCGGGGGTTGGGCACTGAAGCTTTCTTT
11	once	.	TRBV30	TRBJ1-6	CAWSVRSPLHF	TGTGCCTGGAGTGTGCGATCACCCCTCCACTTT
13	.	.	TRBV19	TRBJ1-1	CATGSWVDTEAFF	TGTGCCACCGGGTCTTGGGTTGACACTGAAGCTTTCTTT
16	.	TRBD1	TRBV4-1	TRBJ1-4	CASSRSQGGSNEKLFF	TGCGCCAGCAGCCGCTCACAGGGGGGATCGAATGAAAAACTGTTTTTT
15	.	TRBD1	TRBV7-2	TRBJ1-3	CASSQTGQDGNTIYF	TGTGCCAGCAGCCAGACAGGGCAAGATGGAAACACCATATATTTT
15	.	TRBD1	TRBV9	TRBJ2-2	CASSGDRGRTGELFF	TGTGCCAGCAGTGGGGACAGGGGGAGGACCGGGGAGCTGTTTTTT
15	.	.	TRBV28	TRBJ1-2	CASSLTAQAWYGYTF	TGTGCCAGCAGTCTGACAGCCCAAGCCTGGTATGGCTACACCTTC
14	.	TRBD1	TRBV6-5	TRBJ2-4	CASKQGEAKNIQYF	TGTGCCAGCAAACAGGGGGAAGCCAAAAACATTCAGTACTTC
13	.	.	TRBV9	TRBJ2-7	CASSAGVSYEQYF	TGTGCCAGCAGCGCGGGAGTAAGCTACGAGCAGTACTTC
14	.	TRBD1	TRBV23-1	TRBJ1-2	CASGPWTGGRSYTF	TGCGCCAGCGGACCCTGGACAGGGGGCAGGAGCTACACCTTC
14	.	.	TRBV10-3	TRBJ1-4	CAISERGTNEKLFF	TGTGCCATCAGTGAGAGGGGGACGAATGAAAAACTGTTTTTT
16	.	TRBD2	TRBV18	TRBJ2-3	CASSPGLAPLTDTQYF	TGTGCCAGCTCACCAGGACTAGCCCCCCTCACAGATACGCAGTATTTT
13	.	TRBD2	TRBV24-1	TRBJ2-7	CATRSGRAYEQYF	TGTGCCACCAGAAGCGGGAGGGCCTACGAGCAGTACTTC
15	.	.	TRBV6-2/TRBV6-3	TRBJ2-1	CASSYSGRVNNEQFF	TGTGCCAGCAGTTACTCTGGCAGGGTGAACAATGAGCAGTTCTTC
15	.	TRBD2	TRBV7-9	TRBJ2-3	CASSLTSGRSDTQYF	TGTGCCAGCAGCTTAACTAGCGGGAGGTCAGATACGCAGTATTTT
16	.	TRBD1	TRBV19	TRBJ2-1	CASSNFRETGSNEQFF	TGTGCCAGTAGCAATTTTAGAGAGACAGGGTCGAATGAGCAGTTCTTC
15	once	TRBD2	TRBV5-1	TRBJ2-2	CASSQRTSGNGELFF	TGCGCCAGCAGCCAGAGGACTAGCGGGAACGGGGAGCTGTTTTTT
16	once	TRBD1	TRBV6-4	TRBJ2-2	CASSGSGTGNTGELFF	TGTGCCAGCAGTGGCTCGGGGACAGGGAACACCGGGGAGCTGTTTTTT
16	.	TRBD1	TRBV7-9	TRBJ1-1	CASSSPPGQGNTEAFF	TGTGCCAGCAGCTCACCCCCGGGACAGGGGAACACTGAAGCTTTCTTT
16	once	TRBD2	TRBV5-8	TRBJ2-3	CASSSLTSGRADTQYF	TGTGCCAGCAGCTCTCTGACTAGCGGGAGGGCCGATACGCAGTATTTT
12	.	.	TRBV6-5	TRBJ2-1	CASSRGVNEQFF	TGTGCCAGCAGCCGGGGAGTTAATGAGCAGTTCTTC
14	.	TRBD1	TRBV27	TRBJ2-7	CASSSWTGVNEQYF	TGTGCCAGCAGTTCCTGGACAGGGGTAAACGAGCAGTACTTC
15	.	.	TRBV4-1	TRBJ1-2	CASSQDGGQNYGYTF	TGCGCCAGCAGCCAAGACGGCGGCCAGAACTATGGCTACACCTTC
15	.	.	TRBV19	TRBJ1-5	CASTPSWSFNQPQHF	TGTGCCAGTACCCCGTCATGGAGCTTCAATCAGCCCCAGCATTTT
13	.	TRBD1	TRBV18	TRBJ1-3	CASSRSPWDRVDF	TGTGCCAGCTCACGGAGTCCCTGGGACAGAGTAGATTTT
13	few	TRBD1	TRBV30	TRBJ1-2	CAWSPGQGGGYTF	TGTGCCTGGAGCCCAGGACAGGGGGGCGGCTACACCTTC
12	few	.	TRBV6-2/TRBV6-3	TRBJ2-2	CASSSYSGELFF	TGTGCCAGCAGCTCGTATAGCGGGGAGCTGTTTTTT
14	.	.	TRBV7-9	TRBJ2-1	CASSAYPRGQEQFF	TGTGCCAGCTCAGCTTACCCTAGGGGCCAGGAGCAGTTCTTC
15	.	TRBD1	TRBV5-1	TRBJ1-6	CASSLGQGSGSPLHF	TGCGCCAGCAGCTTGGGACAGGGGTCGGGCTCACCCCTCCACTTT
19	.	TRBD2	TRBV4-1	TRBJ2-5	CASSHLGTSGSGLEETQYF	TGCGCCAGCAGCCATCTAGGGACTAGCGGGAGTGGTTTAGAAGAGACCCAGTACTTC
14	once	.	TRBV7-2	TRBJ1-4	CASSLDRGARQLFF	TGTGCCAGCAGCTTAGATAGGGGTGCGAGACAACTGTTTTTT
14	.	.	TRBV19	TRBJ1-1	CASVTGPEGTEAFF	TGTGCCAGTGTTACAGGGCCCGAGGGCACTGAAGCTTTCTTT
13	.	TRBD1	TRBV5-6	TRBJ2-7	CASSWGQGYEQYF	TGTGCCAGCAGCTGGGGACAGGGCTACGAGCAGTACTTC
15	.	TRBD1	TRBV28	TRBJ2-3	CASSRTLGTVDTQYF	TGTGCCAGCAGCCGAACCCTCGGGACAGTAGATACGCAGTATTTT
13	.	TRBD1	TRBV28	TRBJ1-4	CASSYRGLEKLFF	TGTGCCAGCAGTTACAGGGGACTTGAAAAACTGTTTTTT
14	.	TRBD1	TRBV9	TRBJ1-1	CASSGQGGGTEAFF	TGTGCCAGCAGCGGACAGGGAGGCGGCACTGAAGCTTTCTTT